Listed here is a single T cell receptor beta chain. Its antigen is currently not known. Within one base of it there is no much larger clone, and no base qualities were kept. Unmatched junction bases come to 8, with V trimmed by 5 bases and J by 5 bases. Spanning cysteine to phenylalanine, the CDR3 consists of 16 amino acids. Only the CDR3 part of the read is kept: 48 bases, read in frame from the first base. For CDR1 and CDR2, the germline V gene (reference sequence) lists LNHDA and SQIVND. Whole blood was collected in K2EDTA tubes by collaborating institutions according to the institutions' own protocols. For TCRbeta analysis, collaborators shipped samples in one of three forms: frozen whole blood, isolated PBMCs, or DNA extracted from either of those sample types. TCRbeta CDR3 regions were amplified from genomic DNA by means of the immunoSEQ Assay, a bias-controlled multiplex PCR. For the original study's pipeline: The number of nucleated cells in each sample was estimated by amplification of reference gene primers within the assay. To quantify the absolute abundance of each unique TCRbeta CDR3 rearrangement, sequence reads were collapsed and filtered. Productive Simpson clonality was computed per sample as the square root of Simpson's diversity index over productive rearrangements. TCRdb took over this immuneACCESS table, retaining in-frame rearrangements with V and J assigned. Such tables are incomplete; in checked studies, under half of the missing clones stem from an unresolved V gene, and the remainder is unexplained. V, J and clone size reflect that table, while D and trimming were determined from the DNA. In all, the sample holds around 94,000 clones, and 84% of those were seen once. 4% to 5.5% of the sample is taken by the ten largest.

The source of the sample is a study of blood T cell repertoires in COVID-19 (dated by TCRdb to 2019 to 2021). A note on the overall study: Collaborator samples came from the United States, Italy and Spain and covered acute and convalescent phases of COVID-19. The repertoires were released in a freely available public database intended as a resource for research on the immune response to SARS-CoV-2. Deeply sampled blood TCRbeta repertoires from subjects exposed to, actively infected with, or recovered from COVID-19 were included in the dataset. The prospective study material was composed of cDNA or gDNA derived from T cells, B-cell-depleted T cells, or PBMCs. The samples were drawn from two sources: the first 160 participants of the ongoing ImmuneRACE study, and about 1,300 subjects contributed by 6 global collaborators. Sample metadata almost always included a de-identified subject ID, COVID-19 status, age in years and sex. Where HLA class I and class II types were available, the types were taken from metadata supplied by the sample provider, not from assay-based typing. Overall study results and their limits: How much clinical and demographic metadata was included differed by source and by participant, and the metadata was provided uncurated.

Source material: peripheral blood. The rearranged chain carries TRBV19 and TRBJ1-4; 10 bases in the junction line up with TRBD1. This sequence originates from a human donor in a cohort sampled during active COVID-19. The CDR3 protein: CASSFPGQGSNEKLFF. The DNA sequence follows: TGTGCCAGTAGTTTCCCGGGACAGGGGTCGAATGAAAAACTGTTTTTT.